These T cell receptor beta chains were read from a single sample in a study of cytomegalovirus exposure and HLA in healthy donors. The protocol was immunoSEQ multiplex PCR, while the TCRdb copy is restricted to in-frame clones and leaves out a portion. The sample's table shows some 84,000 clones. Sequenced: PBMCs. These receptors came from a man aged 50-59 years in good health and CMV-seronegative. Both conserved end residues are part of each CDR3. A D gene is named only where the DNA matches it firmly.

>TRBD2|TRBV7-9|TRBJ2-3
TGTGCCAGCAGCGACAGCGGGGGGGGCACAGATACGCAGTATTTT
CASSDSGGGTDTQYF
>TRBD1|TRBV7-2|TRBJ2-7
TGTGCCAGCAGCCCTTCTGTGGGACAGGGGACCTACGAGCAGTACTTC
CASSPSVGQGTYEQYF
>TRBD2|TRBV7-2|TRBJ2-1
TGTGCCAGCAGCCCCCGAGGAGCGGGGGTAACTTCTGAGCAGTTCTTC
CASSPRGAGVTSEQFF
>TRBD1|TRBV10-3|TRBJ1-5
TGTGCCATCAGTGAGAGACAGGGGGATCAGCCCCAGCATTTT
CAISERQGDQPQHF
>-|TRBV6-1|TRBJ2-3
TGTGCCAGCAGTGGCTATGGGGAAGGAGGGACAGATACGCAGTATTTT
CASSGYGEGGTDTQYF
>-|TRBV28|TRBJ1-2
TGTGCCAGCAGTTCCCCGACTGGTAACTATGGCTACACCTTC
CASSSPTGNYGYTF
>-|TRBV29-1|TRBJ2-3
TGCAGCGTCGGGGTTGTTTGGGGGGGGCCTAGCACAGATACGCAGTATTTT
CSVGVVWGGPSTDTQYF
>-|TRBV19|TRBJ2-2
TGTGCCAGTAGTATAGCCGGCCAGGGTACTCGTACCGGGGAGCTGTTTTTT
CASSIAGQGTRTGELFF
>-|TRBV5-1|TRBJ2-5
TGCGCCAGCAGCTGGGACTCTCACCAAGAGACCCAGTACTTC
CASSWDSHQETQYF
>TRBD1|TRBV11-2|TRBJ1-2
TGTGCCAGCAGCGACCAACAGGGGGCTTATGGCTACACCTTC
CASSDQQGAYGYTF
>-|TRBV18|TRBJ1-5
TGTGCCAGCTCACCTGGGACAACGGCGAATCAGCCCCAGCATTTT
CASSPGTTANQPQHF
>-|TRBV7-2|TRBJ2-5
TGTGCCAGCAGTCGGAACAGTGGGGGAGGAGAGACCCAGTACTTC
CASSRNSGGGETQYF
>TRBD1|TRBV4-1|TRBJ2-6
TGCGCCAGCAGCCAAGATCCGGTCCTAAGGGGGCGTAAATCTGGGGCCAACGTCCTGACTTTC
CASSQDPVLRGRKSGANVLTF
>-|TRBV5-6|TRBJ2-2
TGTGCCAGCGCGGCCCAAAGGAACACCGGGGAGCTGTTTTTT
CASAAQRNTGELFF
>TRBD1|TRBV28|TRBJ1-6
TGTGCCAGCACTCCGGACAGGCTTTCACCCCTCCACTTT
CASTPDRLSPLHF
>-|TRBV7-3|TRBJ1-2
TGTGCCAGCAGCTTAGACAGTAATACCTATGGCTACACCTTC
CASSLDSNTYGYTF
>TRBD1|TRBV11-2|TRBJ1-5
TGTGCCAGCAGCTACCCGGCCTACCGGACAGGCCTGATCAAGCCCCAGCATTTT
CASSYPAYRTGLIKPQHF
>TRBD2|TRBV29-1|TRBJ2-2
TGCAGCGTGGGGACTAGCGGGGGCCGCTACACCGGGGAGCTGTTTTTT
CSVGTSGGRYTGELFF
>TRBD1|TRBV6-1|TRBJ1-6
TGTGCCAGCAGTGAATGGGACAGGGCCTCACCCCTCCACTTT
CASSEWDRASPLHF
>-|TRBV7-9|TRBJ1-2
TGTGCCAGCAGCCAAGTTAGAGGCTACACCTTC
CASSQVRGYTF
>TRBD1|TRBV6-5|TRBJ2-5
TGTGCCAGCAGTTACGCTGATCGGACAGGGACGGAGACCCAGTACTTC
CASSYADRTGTETQYF
>TRBD2|TRBV7-9|TRBJ2-1
TGTGCCAGCAGCCGGCGGGGGGGGGTCCTTTTGAGCTCCTACAATGAGCAGTTCTTC
CASSRRGGVLLSSYNEQFF
>TRBD1|TRBV9|TRBJ2-7
TGTGCCAGCAGCCCACGGAGGGACAGGAGCTCCTACGAGCAGTACTTC
CASSPRRDRSSYEQYF
>-|TRBV30|TRBJ2-6
TGTGCCTGGGCGAGTGGGGCCAACGTCCTGACTTTC
CAWASGANVLTF
>TRBD1|TRBV14|TRBJ2-1
TGTGCCAGCAGCAAACAGGGGGGCAATGAGCAGTTCTTC
CASSKQGGNEQFF
>-|TRBV7-3|TRBJ1-1
TGTGCCAGCAGCCCGACGAGGGAGGTTCCTGAAGCTTTCTTT
CASSPTREVPEAFF
>TRBD1|TRBV10-3|TRBJ2-7
TGTGCCATCAGTGAGTTCGGCAGGGGGCTTACCTACGAGCAGTACTTC
CAISEFGRGLTYEQYF
>-|TRBV19|TRBJ1-2
TGTGCCAGTAGTATGCCGGACAGCCCCTATGGCTACACCTTC
CASSMPDSPYGYTF
>TRBD1|TRBV29-1|TRBJ1-2
TGCAGCGTGGGACAGGGTTTGGGATATGGCTACACCTTC
CSVGQGLGYGYTF
>-|TRBV6-6|TRBJ2-5
TGTGCCAGCAGCCCTAGAGGTCAAGAGACCCAGTACTTC
CASSPRGQETQYF
>-|TRBV29-1|TRBJ2-7
TGCAGCGTTGCCGGGGGGCTAATCTCCTACGAGCAGTACTTC
CSVAGGLISYEQYF
>TRBD1|TRBV5-1|TRBJ2-5
TGCGCCAGCAGCTTGGATCAGGGGACAGGGAGAAAGACCCAGTACTTC
CASSLDQGTGRKTQYF
>TRBD1|TRBV28|TRBJ1-2
TGTGCCAGCAGCCCTTGGACAGGGCCGATTAACTATGGCTACACCTTC
CASSPWTGPINYGYTF
>-|TRBV4-1|TRBJ1-1
TGCGCCAGCAGCCCGGGGAACACTGAAGCTTTCTTT
CASSPGNTEAFF
>-|TRBV2|TRBJ1-2
TGTGCCAGCAGTGAAGTACAGGCGCGTGGCTACACCTTC
CASSEVQARGYTF
>-|TRBV28|TRBJ1-4
TGTGCCAGCAGTTTTAATCAGGGGACTAATGAAAAACTGTTTTTT
CASSFNQGTNEKLFF
>-|TRBV6-1|TRBJ1-2
TGTGCCAGCAGTGAAGCCTCTAACTATGGCTACACCTTC
CASSEASNYGYTF
>TRBD1|TRBV27|TRBJ2-4
TGTGCCAGCAGTATACGAGGGACAGGGATAGCCAAAAACATTCAGTACTTC
CASSIRGTGIAKNIQYF
>-|TRBV30|TRBJ2-5
TGTGCCTGGAGATCGGAGGGGTCTCAAGAGACCCAGTACTTC
CAWRSEGSQETQYF
>TRBD1|TRBV28|TRBJ2-7
TGTGCCAGCAGTTCCGGGACAGGGGGAGGCTACGAGCAGTACTTC
CASSSGTGGGYEQYF
>-|TRBV4-3|TRBJ1-1
TGCGCCAGCAGCTTGTCGACAGGGAACACTGAAGCTTTCTTT
CASSLSTGNTEAFF
>TRBD1|TRBV5-5|TRBJ1-5
TGTGCCAGCAGCTTGGCATTCGGGACAGAACAGCCCCAGCATTTT
CASSLAFGTEQPQHF
>-|TRBV18|TRBJ1-1
TGTGCCAGCTCACCACGGGGCGCGGAGTCCGAAGCTTTCTTT
CASSPRGAESEAFF
>TRBD1|TRBV28|TRBJ2-3
TGTGCCAGCAGTTCCCCTAGGACAGGGTGGGTTACGCAGTATTTT
CASSSPRTGWVTQYF
>TRBD1|TRBV6-6|TRBJ2-2
TGTGCCAGCAGTCATCCGGACAGGCCGAACACCGGGGAGCTGTTTTTT
CASSHPDRPNTGELFF
>-|TRBV7-9|TRBJ1-2
TGTGCCAGCAAGAGGTCGGCGGATTATGGCTACACCTTC
CASKRSADYGYTF
>-|TRBV27|TRBJ1-1
TGTGCCAGCAGTTCTGGGTACAGCACTGAAGCTTTCTTT
CASSSGYSTEAFF
>TRBD1|TRBV6-5|TRBJ2-7
TGTGCCAGCAGTTACGCGACAGGGGCATACGAGCAGTACTTC
CASSYATGAYEQYF
>-|TRBV18|TRBJ1-5
TGTGCCAGCTCACTCGGGACAAACAATCAGCCCCAGCATTTT
CASSLGTNNQPQHF
>TRBD1|TRBV5-4|TRBJ1-6
TGTGCCAGCAGCTTGGCAGCCAGGGGGCTCCGCTTT
CASSLAARGLRF
>TRBD2|TRBV7-6|TRBJ2-2
TGTGCCAGCAGCTTAGCGCTGTTGGGCCCAGCGGGGGGCCGGACGATTGGGGAGCTGTTTTTT
CASSLALLGPAGGRTIGELFF
>-|TRBV6-5|TRBJ1-1
TGTGCCAGCAGATCGGGACACAGGAACACTGAAGCTTTCTTT
CASRSGHRNTEAFF